This TCR beta chain comes out of a study of blood T cell repertoires in COVID-19. At the level of the study: Sites across the United States, Italy and Spain contributed samples from acute and convalescent COVID-19. The analysed material was cDNA or gDNA that came from T cells, B-cell-depleted T cells, or PBMCs.

In the original processing: From reference gene primer amplification, estimates of nucleated cell counts were derived. Assay: immunoSEQ multiplex PCR; the TCRdb copy retains only in-frame clones and omits some. V and J calls and clone size are given by that table; D and trimming were obtained from the DNA. The table has more than 200,000 clones, roughly 80% seen once. The CDR3 runs 16 residues. V trimming: 5 bases; J trimming: 4 bases; junction bases outside the gene matches: 11. The germline CDR1 and CDR2 sequences are MDHEN and SYDVKM. A Seattle source enrolled patients during active infection and followed them longitudinally.

This receptor was identified in a woman older than 75 with COVID-19, enrolled during active disease. The chain employs TRBV28 and TRBJ2-1; 7 nucleotides line up with TRBD2. The sequenced sample was peripheral blood. The CDR3 DNA reads TGTGCCAGCAGTCACCCTTGGGGACTACAATACAATGAGCAGTTCTTC. Translated, it gives CASSHPWGLQYNEQFF. Using reference TRBV28 and TRBJ2-1 for the parts outside the CDR3, the full variable domain is DVKVTQSSRYLVKRTGEKVFLECVQDMDHENMFWYRQDPGLGLRLIYFSYDVKMKEKGDIPEGYSVSREKKERFSLILESASTNQTSMYLCASSHPWGLQYNEQFFGPGTRLTVL.